A selection of T cell receptor beta chains follows, all from one sample in a study of cytomegalovirus exposure and HLA in healthy donors. TCRdb keeps only in-frame clones here, not all; method: immunoSEQ multiplex PCR. The top ten clones hold 0.6% to 0.8% of a sample with around 150,000 clones, roughly nine tenths of them seen once. The sample consisted of PBMCs. The receptors stem from a man between 18 and 29 years old in good health and CMV-seronegative. The CDR3 runs from the conserved cysteine through the conserved F or W. Fields, in order: D gene, CDR3 length, V gene, J gene, clone size, CDR3 DNA, CDR3 protein. D genes are given only for firm matches. Clone size appears in some rows only: once, few, many, or a class for an expanded clone.

NA	13	TRBV29-1	TRBJ2-1	few	TGCAGCGTTGAACCTGACATAGTAGGAATCCAGTTCTTC	CSVEPDIVGIQFF
NA	15	TRBV29-1	TRBJ2-5	NA	TGCAGCGTGAGGACAGACTTGGCCTTCCAAGAGACCCAGTACTTC	CSVRTDLAFQETQYF
TRBD2	16	TRBV9	TRBJ2-1	NA	TGTGCCAGCAGCCCGAACCCTAGCGGCTCCTACAATGAGCAGTTCTTC	CASSPNPSGSYNEQFF
TRBD1	14	TRBV27	TRBJ2-5	NA	TGTGCCAGCAGTCCGTGGACAGGGGGCGAGACCCAGTACTTC	CASSPWTGGETQYF
NA	16	TRBV4-3	TRBJ2-6	NA	TGCGCCAGCAGCCAAGATCTCAGCTCTGGGGCCAACGTCCTGACTTTC	CASSQDLSSGANVLTF
TRBD1	14	TRBV25-1	TRBJ1-1	NA	TGTGCCAGCAGTGTTTCTCCAGGGGGCACTGAAGCTTTCTTT	CASSVSPGGTEAFF
TRBD1	15	TRBV18	TRBJ1-1	NA	TGTGCCAGCTCATTGAACAGGGGTAAGAACACTGAAGCTTTCTTT	CASSLNRGKNTEAFF
TRBD1	16	TRBV7-9	TRBJ2-1	NA	TGTGCCAGCAGCTTAGCTGGGACAGGGGGCAGGGATGAGCAGTTCTTC	CASSLAGTGGRDEQFF
NA	14	TRBV5-1	TRBJ1-6	NA	TGCGCCAGCAGCATTCAGGGGAAGGACTCACCCCTCCACTTT	CASSIQGKDSPLHF
TRBD1	15	TRBV6-6	TRBJ2-6	NA	TGTGCCAGCAGTTATGTTGGACAGGGCTCCAACGTCCTGACTTTC	CASSYVGQGSNVLTF
NA	14	TRBV18	TRBJ1-2	NA	TGTGCCAGCTCTCCGGAGCCCAGGGACTATGGCTACACCTTC	CASSPEPRDYGYTF
NA	14	TRBV4-1	TRBJ2-4	NA	TGCGCCAGCAGCCAAGCCGAGTCACCGGACATTCAGTACTTC	CASSQAESPDIQYF
TRBD2	14	TRBV6-6	TRBJ2-1	NA	TGTGCCAGCAGAACTAGCGGGAGTAAATATGAGCAGTTCTTC	CASRTSGSKYEQFF
TRBD1	15	TRBV30	TRBJ1-6	NA	TGTGCCTGGACTGCCACTGGACAGGGGAAGTCACCCCTCCACTTT	CAWTATGQGKSPLHF
TRBD1	16	TRBV19	TRBJ1-1	NA	TGTGCCAGTTGGGCCTCCCGGACAGGGCCGAACACTGAAGCTTTCTTT	CASWASRTGPNTEAFF
NA	13	TRBV6-4	TRBJ1-2	NA	TGTGCCAGCAGTCTGGACGCGGGATATGGCTACACCTTC	CASSLDAGYGYTF
NA	14	TRBV7-8	TRBJ1-1	NA	TGTGCCAGCAGCTTACTTGCAGGGCCCACTGAAGCTTTCTTT	CASSLLAGPTEAFF
NA	16	TRBV7-8	TRBJ1-5	NA	TGTGCCAGCAGCCTACAGGATCGAAAGAGCAATCAGCCCCAGCATTTT	CASSLQDRKSNQPQHF
NA	16	TRBV7-9	TRBJ2-3	NA	TGTGCCAGCAGCCAAAGGGCCGGGAGTGGACGAGATACGCAGTATTTT	CASSQRAGSGRDTQYF
TRBD1	15	TRBV6-5	TRBJ1-1	once	TGTGCCAGCAGTCCTCACATGACAGGGATGACTGAAGCTTTCTTT	CASSPHMTGMTEAFF
TRBD2	15	TRBV19	TRBJ2-1	NA	TGTGCCAGTAGTCGACGACTAGCGGGATACAATGAGCAGTTCTTC	CASSRRLAGYNEQFF
TRBD2	16	TRBV6-4	TRBJ2-3	NA	TGTGCCAGCAGTGAAAGGCCTAGCGGGAGCACAGATACGCAGTATTTT	CASSERPSGSTDTQYF
TRBD2	13	TRBV5-1	TRBJ2-1	NA	TGCGCCAGCAGCTGGGAGGGATACAATGAGCAGTTCTTC	CASSWEGYNEQFF
TRBD2	15	TRBV29-1	TRBJ2-1	NA	TGCAGCGTTGAAGATCGACTAGCGGGAGACAATGAGCAGTTCTTC	CSVEDRLAGDNEQFF
NA	14	TRBV29-1	TRBJ1-1	few	TGCAGCGTCGGCGAACAGGGCTTTTTCACTGAAGCTTTCTTT	CSVGEQGFFTEAFF
NA	15	TRBV7-2	TRBJ1-2	NA	TGTGCCAGCAGCTCGGCGGGTCCCCCCCTCTATGGCTACACCTTC	CASSSAGPPLYGYTF
TRBD2	14	TRBV10-3	TRBJ2-2	NA	TGTGCCATCAGTGGCGGGGGGGACACCGGGGAGCTGTTTTTT	CAISGGGDTGELFF
NA	14	TRBV9	TRBJ2-5	few	TGTGCCAGCAGCGTAGAAGGAGACCCAGAGACCCAGTACTTC	CASSVEGDPETQYF
TRBD1	15	TRBV5-1	TRBJ2-2	NA	TGCGCCAGCAGCATGACAGGGGTCAACACCGGGGAGCTGTTTTTT	CASSMTGVNTGELFF
NA	16	TRBV4-3	TRBJ2-3	NA	TGCGCCAGCAGCCAAGATTTCCAGGCTGCCACAGATACGCAGTATTTT	CASSQDFQAATDTQYF
NA	14	TRBV9	TRBJ2-3	NA	TGTGCCAGCAGCGACGAGCAGGGGACAGATACGCAGTATTTT	CASSDEQGTDTQYF
NA	12	TRBV18	TRBJ2-7	NA	TGTGCCAGCTCACCACAACGGGACGAGCAGTACTTC	CASSPQRDEQYF
NA	17	TRBV27	TRBJ2-7	NA	TGTGCCAGCAGTTTAAAGTCTGGGGCTAGGGTATACTACGAGCAGTACTTC	CASSLKSGARVYYEQYF
NA	15	TRBV4-2	TRBJ1-5	few	TGTGCCAGCAGCCAAGATGGGGAGGGGGGTCAGCCCCAGCATTTT	CASSQDGEGGQPQHF
NA	15	TRBV18	TRBJ1-1	NA	TGTGCCAGCTCACCATATGACAGTATATCCACTGAAGCTTTCTTT	CASSPYDSISTEAFF